The 6 T cell receptor beta chains listed next were all sequenced from one sample in a study of radiation and T cells in renal cell carcinoma. Here immunoSEQ multiplex PCR was the method, and the copy in TCRdb shows in-frame clones only, minus some. The table lists fewer than 200,000 clones, 88% of them singletons. The time point: blood 4 weeks post-SBRT, at nephrectomy. Noted treatment: 15 Gy SBRT to primary tumor, nephrectomy 4 weeks later. Source: blood, taken from a patient whose treatment included radiotherapy and nephrectomy. Receptors originate from a woman aged 45-65 years with renal cell carcinoma.

The chain carries TRBV2 and TRBJ1-1, with 8 bases lining up with TRBD1. The V gene's germline CDR1 is SNHLY and CDR2 FYNNEI. V shed 7 bases and J 7 bases; nucleotides not matched to a gene: 5. The CDR3 is 12 residues long. The CDR3 reads CASTGQGREAFF. The CDR3, as DNA: TGTGCCAGCACAGGACAGGGCCGTGAAGCTTTCTTT.

This rearrangement joins TRBV4-3 to TRBJ2-3; 12 bases agree with TRBD2. This CDR3 region has 15 residues. Trimming took 4 bases from V and 3 from J; bases not matched to a gene: 2. Germline CDR1 and CDR2: LGHNA and YSLEER. CDR3 sequence: CASSLGLAGTDTQYF. The CDR3 DNA reads as TGCGCCAGCAGCCTTGGACTAGCGGGGACAGATACGCAGTATTTT.

This sequence joins TRBV5-1 and TRBJ2-3; the D gene is possibly TRBD1 (6 bases). Germline CDR1 reads SGHRS; CDR2 reads YFSETQ. The CDR3 totals 14 residues. Trimming removed 0 bases from V and 2 bases from J, with 7 bases in between. CDR3 residues: CASSLGTATDTQYF. As DNA, the CDR3 is TGCGCCAGCAGCTTGGGGACAGCCACAGATACGCAGTATTTT.

The chain is built from TRBV6-5 and TRBJ1-6, with unresolved D. This CDR3 region has 14 residues. The V end was cut by 6 bases, the J end by 4 bases, with 10 bases between. CDR1 and CDR2 from the germline V gene are MNHEY and SVGAGI. DNA of the CDR3: TGTGCCAGCAGATCCCACAGTTATAATTCACCCCTCCACTTT. This encodes CASRSHSYNSPLHF.

The table lists this clone with a few counts. The chain recombines TRBV7-2 with TRBJ2-2, with D perhaps matching TRBD1 (7 bases). Trimming shortened V by 6 bases and J by 4 bases, and 18 bases separated the two germline ends. Per germline, CDR1 SGHTA and CDR2 FQGNSA. The CDR3 length is 16 residues. DNA of the CDR3: TGTGCCAGCAGTTTAAACAGGGGAGGTAGCACCGGGGAGCTGTTTTTT. This translates into CASSLNRGGSTGELFF.

This chain joins TRBV2 and TRBJ2-5; no clear D gene. Trimming left V 3 bases short and J 1 base short, with 6 bases between. The CDR3 is 13 amino acids. The germline V gene encodes CDR1 SNHLY and CDR2 FYNNEI. Here the CDR3 reads CASSDDSQETQYF. The CDR3 DNA reads TGTGCCAGCAGTGACGATTCCCAAGAGACCCAGTACTTC.